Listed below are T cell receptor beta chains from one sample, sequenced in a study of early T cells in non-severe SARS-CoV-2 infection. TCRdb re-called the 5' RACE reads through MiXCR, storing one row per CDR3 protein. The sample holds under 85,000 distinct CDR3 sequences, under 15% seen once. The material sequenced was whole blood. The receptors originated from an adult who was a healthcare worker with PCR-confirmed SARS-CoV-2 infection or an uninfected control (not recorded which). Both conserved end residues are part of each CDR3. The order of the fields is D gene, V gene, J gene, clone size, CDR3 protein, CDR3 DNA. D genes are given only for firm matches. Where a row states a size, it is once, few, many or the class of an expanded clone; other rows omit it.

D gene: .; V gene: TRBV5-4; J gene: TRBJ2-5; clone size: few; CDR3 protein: CASSLGGFQETQYF; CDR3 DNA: TGTGCCAGCAGCTTGGGGGGCTTCCAAGAGACCCAGTACTTC
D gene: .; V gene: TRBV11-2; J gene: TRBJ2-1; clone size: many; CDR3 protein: CASSLDGRSYNEQFF; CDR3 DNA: TGTGCCAGCAGCTTAGATGGAAGGTCTTACAATGAGCAGTTCTTC
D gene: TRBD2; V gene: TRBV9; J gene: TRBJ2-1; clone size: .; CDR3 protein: CASSEGPPGLAGAHNEQLF; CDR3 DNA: TGTGCCAGCAGCGAGGGACCACCGGGACTAGCGGGAGCCCACAATGAGCAGCTCTTC
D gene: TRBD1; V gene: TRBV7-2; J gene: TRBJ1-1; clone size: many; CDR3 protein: CASSPHTRQGARAFF; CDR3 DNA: TGTGCCAGCAGCCCCCATACTCGACAGGGGGCGAGAGCTTTCTTT
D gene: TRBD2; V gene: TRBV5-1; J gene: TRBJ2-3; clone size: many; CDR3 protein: CASSSFGLAGRTSTDTQYF; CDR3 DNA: TGCGCCAGCAGCTCCTTTGGGCTAGCGGGGAGGACTAGCACAGATACGCAGTATTTT
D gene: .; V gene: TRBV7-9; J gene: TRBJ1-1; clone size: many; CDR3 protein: CASSLDYGTEAFF; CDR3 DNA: TGTGCCAGCAGCTTAGACTACGGCACTGAAGCTTTCTTT
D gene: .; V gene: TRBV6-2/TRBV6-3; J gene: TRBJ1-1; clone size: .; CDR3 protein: CASSRGGVGENTEAFF; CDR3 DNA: TGTGCCAGCAGCCGGGGAGGCGTCGGGGAGAACACTGAAGCTTTCTTT
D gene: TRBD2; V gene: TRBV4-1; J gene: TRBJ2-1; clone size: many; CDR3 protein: CASSQVWRGGGEQFF; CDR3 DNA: TGCGCCAGCAGCCAAGTGTGGCGGGGGGGCGGTGAGCAGTTCTTC
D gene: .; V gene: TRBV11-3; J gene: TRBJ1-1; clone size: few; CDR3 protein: CASSEGGVQNTEAFF; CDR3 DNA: TGTGCCAGCAGCGAGGGGGGAGTCCAGAACACTGAAGCTTTCTTT
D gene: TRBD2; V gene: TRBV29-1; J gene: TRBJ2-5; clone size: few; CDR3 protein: CSVHTSAQETQYF; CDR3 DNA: TGCAGCGTTCACACTAGCGCACAGGAGACCCAGTACTTC
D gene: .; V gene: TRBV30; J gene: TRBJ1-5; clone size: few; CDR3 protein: CAWSREGSGQPQHF; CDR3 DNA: TGTGCCTGGAGTCGGGAGGGGTCCGGCCAGCCCCAGCATTTT
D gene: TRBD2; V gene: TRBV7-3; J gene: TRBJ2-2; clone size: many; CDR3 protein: CASSLGRAAGELFF; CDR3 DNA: TGTGCCAGCAGCTTGGGGAGGGCCGCCGGGGAGCTGTTTTTT
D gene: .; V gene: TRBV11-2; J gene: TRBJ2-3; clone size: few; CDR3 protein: CASSLEQTDTQYF; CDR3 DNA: TGTGCCAGCAGCTTGGAACAAACAGATACGCAGTATTTT
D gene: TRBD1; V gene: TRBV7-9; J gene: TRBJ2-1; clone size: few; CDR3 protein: CASSPTPGQGNNEQFF; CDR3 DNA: TGTGCCAGCAGCCCCACCCCGGGACAGGGGAACAATGAGCAGTTCTTC
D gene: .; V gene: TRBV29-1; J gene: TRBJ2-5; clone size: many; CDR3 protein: CSSKDQETQYF; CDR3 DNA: TGCAGCTCAAAGGATCAAGAGACCCAGTACTTC
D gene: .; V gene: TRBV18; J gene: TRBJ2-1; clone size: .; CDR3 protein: CASSPGDSYYEQFF; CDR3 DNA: TGTGCCAGCTCACCAGGGGATTCGTACTATGAGCAGTTCTTC
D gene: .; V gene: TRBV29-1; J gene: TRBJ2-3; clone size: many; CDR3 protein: CSVEASTDTQYF; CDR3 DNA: TGCAGCGTCGAAGCTAGCACAGATACGCAGTATTTT
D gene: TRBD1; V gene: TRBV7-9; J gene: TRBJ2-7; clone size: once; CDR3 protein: CASSLASGTGVHEQYF; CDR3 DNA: TGTGCCAGCAGCTTAGCGTCCGGGACAGGGGTCCACGAGCAGTACTTC
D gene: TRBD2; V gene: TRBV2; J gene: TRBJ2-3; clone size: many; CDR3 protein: CASSPSGDTQYF; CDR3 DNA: TGTGCCAGCAGCCCTAGCGGGGATACGCAGTATTTT
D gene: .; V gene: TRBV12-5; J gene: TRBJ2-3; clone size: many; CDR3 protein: CASGSKISTDTQYF; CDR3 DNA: TGTGCTAGTGGTTCGAAAATATCCACAGATACGCAGTATTTT
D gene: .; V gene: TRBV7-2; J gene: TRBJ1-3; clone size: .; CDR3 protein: CASSIQATSGNTIYF; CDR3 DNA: TGTGCCAGCAGCATCCAGGCCACCTCTGGAAACACCATATATTTT
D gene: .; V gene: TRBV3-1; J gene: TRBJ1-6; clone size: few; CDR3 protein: CASSQEGRSPLHF; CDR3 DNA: TGTGCCAGCAGCCAAGAAGGCAGATCACCCCTCCACTTT
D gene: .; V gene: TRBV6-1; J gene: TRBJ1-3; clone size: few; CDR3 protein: CASSDRWLSLENTIYF; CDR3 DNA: TGTGCCAGCAGTGATCGGTGGCTATCTTTGGAAAACACCATATATTTT
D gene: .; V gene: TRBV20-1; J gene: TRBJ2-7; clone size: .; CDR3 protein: CSATGKRDRTPYEQYF; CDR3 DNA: TGCAGTGCTACCGGAAAGCGGGACAGAACACCCTACGAGCAGTACTTC
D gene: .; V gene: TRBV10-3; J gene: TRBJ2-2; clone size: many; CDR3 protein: CAITRDFSSEELFF; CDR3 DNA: TGTGCCATCACCCGGGACTTCTCGTCGGAGGAGCTGTTTTTT
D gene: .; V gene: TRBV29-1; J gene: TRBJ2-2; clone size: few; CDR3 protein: CSVVAQGLTGELFF; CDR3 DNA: TGCAGCGTTGTCGCTCAGGGCTTAACCGGGGAGCTGTTTTTT
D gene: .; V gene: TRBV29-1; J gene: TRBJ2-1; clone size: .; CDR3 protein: CSVVWGLSSYNEQFF; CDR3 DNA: TGCAGCGTTGTATGGGGCCTAAGCTCCTACAATGAGCAGTTCTTC
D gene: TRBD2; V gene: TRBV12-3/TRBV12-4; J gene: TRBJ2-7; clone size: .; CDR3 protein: CASRGGSSYEQYF; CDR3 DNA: TGTGCCAGCAGAGGCGGGAGTTCCTACGAGCAGTACTTC
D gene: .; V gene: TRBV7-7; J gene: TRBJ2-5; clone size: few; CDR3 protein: CASSRGLQETQYF; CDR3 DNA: TGTGCCAGCAGCCGGGGGCTCCAAGAGACCCAGTACTTC
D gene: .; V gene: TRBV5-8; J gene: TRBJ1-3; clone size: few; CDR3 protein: CASSLGSGNTIYF; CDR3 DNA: TGTGCCAGCAGCCTGGGGTCTGGAAACACCATATATTTT
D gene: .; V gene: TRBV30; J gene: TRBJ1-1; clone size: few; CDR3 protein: CAWSVPLIAGFATEAFF; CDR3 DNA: TGTGCCTGGAGTGTTCCCCTTATCGCGGGGTTCGCCACTGAAGCTTTCTTT
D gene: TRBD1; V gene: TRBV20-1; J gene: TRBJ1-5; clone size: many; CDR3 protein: CSAQGQGGQPQHF; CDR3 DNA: TGCAGTGCTCAGGGACAGGGAGGCCAGCCCCAGCATTTT
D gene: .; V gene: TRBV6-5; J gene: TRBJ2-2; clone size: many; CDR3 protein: CASSSPGLAIAGELFF; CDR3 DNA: TGTGCCAGCAGTTCCCCTGGGCTAGCCATCGCCGGGGAGCTGTTTTTT
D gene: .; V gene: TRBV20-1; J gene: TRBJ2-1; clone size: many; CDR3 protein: CSAPLLHNEQFF; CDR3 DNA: TGCAGTGCTCCCCTTCTTCACAATGAGCAGTTCTTC
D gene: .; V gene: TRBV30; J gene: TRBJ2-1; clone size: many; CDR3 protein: CAWSVNSAGYNEQFF; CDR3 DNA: TGTGCCTGGAGTGTCAACTCAGCGGGCTACAATGAGCAGTTCTTC
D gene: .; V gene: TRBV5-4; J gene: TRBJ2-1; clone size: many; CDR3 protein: CASSLLLEQFF; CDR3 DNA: TGTGCCAGCAGCTTATTGTTGGAGCAGTTCTTC
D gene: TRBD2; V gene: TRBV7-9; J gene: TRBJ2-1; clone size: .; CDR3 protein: CASSLSASGRDREQFF; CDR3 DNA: TGTGCCAGCAGCTTGAGTGCTAGCGGGAGGGATCGGGAGCAGTTCTTC
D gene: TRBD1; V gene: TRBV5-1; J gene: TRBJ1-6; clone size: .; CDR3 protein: CASSDWTGGSDSPLHF; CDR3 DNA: TGCGCCAGCAGTGACTGGACAGGGGGCTCCGATTCACCCCTCCACTTT
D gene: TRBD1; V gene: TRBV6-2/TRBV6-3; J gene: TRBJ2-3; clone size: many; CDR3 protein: CASSTEALGTGVTDTQYF; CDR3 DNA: TGTGCCAGCAGTACCGAAGCACTCGGGACAGGGGTCACAGATACGCAGTATTTT
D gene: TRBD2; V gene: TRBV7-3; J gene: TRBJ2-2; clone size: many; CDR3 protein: CASSKRTSGRDTGELFF; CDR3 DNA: TGTGCCAGCAGCAAAAGGACTAGCGGGAGGGACACCGGGGAGCTGTTTTTT
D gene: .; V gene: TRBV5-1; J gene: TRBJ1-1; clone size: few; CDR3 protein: CASSSQGGGTEAFF; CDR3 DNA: TGCGCCAGCAGCTCGCAGGGCGGGGGCACTGAAGCTTTCTTT
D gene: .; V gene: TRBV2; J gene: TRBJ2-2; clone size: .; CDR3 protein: CASSARHDTGELFF; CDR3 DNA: TGTGCCAGCAGTGCTAGACACGATACCGGGGAGCTGTTTTTT
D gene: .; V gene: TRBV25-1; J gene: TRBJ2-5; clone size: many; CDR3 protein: CASSRMYETQYF; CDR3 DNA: TGTGCCAGCAGTAGGATGTATGAGACCCAGTACTTC
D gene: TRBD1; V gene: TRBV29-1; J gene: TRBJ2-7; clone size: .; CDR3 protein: CSVRQGTYEQYF; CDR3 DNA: TGCAGCGTTAGACAGGGTACCTACGAGCAGTACTTC
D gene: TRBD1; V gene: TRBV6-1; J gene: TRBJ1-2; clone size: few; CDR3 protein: CASKAGRGYGYTF; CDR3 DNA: TGTGCCAGCAAGGCAGGCAGGGGGTATGGCTACACCTTC
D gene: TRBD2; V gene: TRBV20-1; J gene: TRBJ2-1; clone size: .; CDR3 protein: CSARTSGGVEQFF; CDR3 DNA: TGCAGTGCTAGGACTAGCGGGGGGGTTGAGCAGTTCTTC
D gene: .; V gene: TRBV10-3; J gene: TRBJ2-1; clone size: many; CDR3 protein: CAISERQADEQFF; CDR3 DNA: TGTGCCATCAGTGAAAGACAGGCCGATGAGCAGTTCTTC
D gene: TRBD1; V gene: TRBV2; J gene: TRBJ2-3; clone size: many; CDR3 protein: CASSARTGGTDTQYF; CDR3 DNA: TGTGCCAGCAGTGCCAGGACAGGGGGCACAGATACGCAGTATTTT